A single sample gave rise to the 17 T cell receptor beta chains below, sequenced in a study of cytomegalovirus exposure and HLA in healthy donors. Primers included in the PCR were 60 Vbeta and 13 Jbeta primers. TCRdb keeps only in-frame clones here, not all; method: immunoSEQ multiplex PCR. The sample lists approximately 190,000 clones, 82% occurring once. The sequenced sample was PBMCs. These receptors were obtained from a woman between 18 and 29 years old in good health and CMV-seronegative.

V and J are TRBV4-2 and TRBJ2-2; D is possibly TRBD2 (6 bases). V was clipped by 0 bases and J by 4 bases, with 15 bases between them. The germline CDR1 and CDR2 sequences are LGHNA and YNFKEQ. The CDR3 covers 17 residues. As DNA, the CDR3 is TGTGCCAGCAGCCAAGATCCCGGGACTTCTCGCACCGGGGAGCTGTTTTTT. It codes for CASSQDPGTSRTGELFF.

The chain uses TRBV6-1 and TRBJ1-6; no clear D gene. CDR1 is MNHNS, CDR2 SASEGT, per germline. The CDR3 totals 14 residues. V lost 1 base and J 11 bases, leaving 12 bases between the germline ends. Written as DNA, the CDR3 is TGTGCCAGCAGTGAAGTGGAGAATTCGGCACCCCTCCACTTT. This encodes CASSEVENSAPLHF.

The V gene is TRBV6-1, the J gene TRBJ1-1; a possible D gene is TRBD1 (5 bases). Germline V gene sequence: CDR1 MNHNS, CDR2 SASEGT. V was clipped by 4 bases and J by 1 base, with 7 bases between them. The CDR3 contains 13 residues. The CDR3 reads CASSAGENTEAFF. CDR3 bases: TGTGCCAGCAGTGCGGGGGAGAACACTGAAGCTTTCTTT.

The V and J genes are TRBV21-1 and TRBJ1-5. TRBV21-1 corresponds to a pseudogene. This CDR3 has 17 amino acids. The CDR3: CASTDHTRSGSNQPQHF. The CDR3 DNA reads TGTGCCAGCACCGACCATACTAGGTCCGGGAGCAATCAGCCCCAGCATTTT.

This chain joins TRBV9 and TRBJ2-5; TRBD2 aligns across 11 bases. This CDR3 contains 17 residues. The ends lost 0 bases at V and 2 bases at J; junction bases unmatched: 6. The germline V gene has CDR1 SGDLS and CDR2 YYNGEE. CDR3 sequence: CASSVGLAGGGQETQYF. For the CDR3, the DNA is TGTGCCAGCAGCGTAGGGCTAGCGGGAGGAGGGCAAGAGACCCAGTACTTC. The complete variable domain, with remaining parts taken from reference TRBV9 and TRBJ2-5, reads DSGVTQTPKHLITATGQRVTLRCSPRSGDLSVYWYQQSLDQGLQFLIQYYNGEERAKGNILERFSAQQFPDLHSELNLSSLELGDSALYFCASSVGLAGGGQETQYFGPGTRLLVL.

The chain employs TRBV30 and TRBJ1-2; no clear D gene. The CDR3 consists of 12 residues. Trimming took 3 bases from V and 4 from J, leaving 9 bases between them. Germline CDR1 is GTSNPN and CDR2 is SVGIG (reference sequence). The CDR3 region has the DNA TGTGCCTGGAGCGCGGCAGCCTATGGCTACACCTTC. Translating it yields CAWSAAAYGYTF. The entire variable domain, with the rest obtained from reference TRBV30 and TRBJ1-2, is as follows: SQTIHQWPATLVQPVGSPLSLECTVEGTSNPNLYWYRQAAGRGLQLLFYSVGIGQISSEVPQNLSASRPQDRQFILSSKKLLLSDSGFYLCAWSAAAYGYTFGSGTRLTVV.

The genes are TRBV20-1 and TRBJ1-2; D is uncertain. The germline CDR1 and CDR2 sequences are DFQATT and SNEGSKA (reference sequence). Trimming stripped 2 bases from V and 6 bases from J, with 4 bases between. This CDR3 is built from 10 residues. This CDR3 reads CSARTDGYTF. The CDR3 DNA sequence: TGCAGTGCTAGAACGGATGGCTACACCTTC.

The chain combines TRBV28 with TRBJ1-5, with TRBD1 matching 11 bases. The CDR3 covers 15 residues. Per germline, CDR1 MDHEN and CDR2 SYDVKM. V shed 4 bases, J shed 7 bases, and the junction held 6 bases outside the gene matches. The CDR3 loop is CASSWTGGEHQPQHF. The CDR3, as DNA: TGTGCCAGCAGTTGGACAGGGGGCGAGCACCAGCCCCAGCATTTT.

The gene calls are TRBV9 and TRBJ1-4; 7 bases map to TRBD1. The CDR3 has 15 residues. Germline values: CDR1 SGDLS, CDR2 YYNGEE. The trim removed 1 base at V and 6 bases at J, leaving 6 bases unmatched. The CDR3 region is CASSVRGQSDEKLFF. Written as DNA, the CDR3 is TGTGCCAGCAGCGTAAGGGGACAGTCTGATGAAAAACTGTTTTTT.

The chain is built from TRBV27 and TRBJ2-1; 8 bases line up with TRBD2. Looked up from germline, CDR1 is MNHEY and CDR2 is SMNVEV (reference sequence). This CDR3 region has 17 residues. J was trimmed by 4 bases and V by 5 bases; bases with no gene match: 13. CDR3 region: CASSLISGIESYNEQFF. The CDR3 DNA sequence: TGTGCCAGCAGTCTAATTAGCGGGATAGAATCTTACAATGAGCAGTTCTTC.

The V call is TRBV29-1, the J call TRBJ2-6; 7 nucleotides match TRBD1. V lost 7 bases and J lost 0; bases outside the gene matches: 6. The CDR3 is 15 residues long. CDR1 and CDR2 from the germline V gene are SQVTM and ANQGSEA. Written as DNA, the CDR3 is TGCAGCGCCACCGACAGGGTCTCTGGGGCCAACGTCCTGACTTTC. Protein: CSATDRVSGANVLTF. The whole variable domain, filled in from reference TRBV29-1 and TRBJ2-6, reads SAVISQKPSRDICQRGTSLTIQCQVDSQVTMMFWYRQQPGQSLTLIATANQGSEATYESGFVIDKFPISRPNLTFSTLTVSNMSPEDSSIYLCSATDRVSGANVLTFGAGSRLTVL.

This rearrangement joins TRBV15 to TRBJ1-5; D possibly corresponds to TRBD1 (5 bases). The CDR3 extends over 15 amino acids. Germline V lookup: CDR1 LNHNV, CDR2 YYDKDF (reference sequence). Trimming pared 1 base from V and 2 bases from J, leaving 9 bases between. CDR3 coding DNA: TGTGCCACCAGCAGAGCTACAGGCGGCAATCAGCCCCAGCATTTT. This gives the protein CATSRATGGNQPQHF.

The J gene is TRBJ1-2, the V gene TRBV9; tentative D call: TRBD1 (5 bases). The CDR3 contains 13 residues. Germline V gene sequence: CDR1 SGDLS, CDR2 YYNGEE. V shed 2 bases and J shed 1 base, with 6 bases lying between them. DNA for the CDR3: TGTGCCAGCAGCGTCCAGGGTAACTATGGCTACACCTTC. Translated: CASSVQGNYGYTF.

The chain joins TRBV6-5 to TRBJ1-2; D gene ambiguous. CDR1 and CDR2 from the germline V gene are MNHEY and SVGAGI. V gave up 0 bases and J gave up 3 bases, with 8 bases separating them. The CDR3 covers 14 residues. CDR3 in amino acids: CASSYSSRDYGYTF. CDR3 nucleotides: TGTGCCAGCAGTTACTCGTCGAGGGACTATGGCTACACCTTC.

The rearrangement uses TRBV28 and TRBJ2-5; no clear D. Germline lookup yields CDR1 MDHEN and CDR2 SYDVKM. The germline V and J ends were trimmed by 8 bases and 1 base, with 8 bases remaining between them. This CDR3 spans 12 amino acids. Written as DNA, the CDR3 is TGTGCCAGCTCGGGTGGCCAAGAGACCCAGTACTTC. Translation: CASSGGQETQYF.

On this clone: This specimen includes other DNA sequences encoding the same CDR3. The V call is TRBV27, the J call TRBJ2-1; possibly TRBD2 for D (5 bases). The germline V gene encodes CDR1 MNHEY and CDR2 SMNVEV (reference sequence). V lost 2 bases and J 6 bases, leaving 5 bases between the germline ends. CDR3 length: 12 residues. This chain's CDR3 is CASSLGGNEQFF. CDR3 in DNA: TGTGCCAGCAGTTTAGGAGGCAATGAGCAGTTCTTC.

V usage is TRBV6-4 and J usage is TRBJ2-3, with 7 positions matching TRBD2. The CDR3 runs to 13 residues. V shed 6 bases and J 2 bases; nucleotides not matched to a gene: 2. Per the germline V gene, CDR1 is MRHNA and CDR2 is SNTAGT. The CDR3 sequence is CASSGGITDTQYF. The CDR3 nucleotides are TGTGCCAGCAGCGGGGGGATCACAGATACGCAGTATTTT.